These T cell receptor beta chains were read from a single sample in a study of OX40 agonist ivuxolimab in advanced cancers. Using immunoSEQ multiplex PCR, the repertoire was profiled, and TCRdb retains in-frame clones only, with some absent. This sample yields about 59,000 clones, of which about 87% are seen a single time; around 0.38% belongs to the top ten. The sample was CD4+ or CD8+ T cells sorted from blood, taken in a trial of the OX40 agonist ivuxolimab. These receptor sequences come from an adult with an advanced solid tumor such as melanoma, head and neck, liver or kidney cancer. Both conserved end residues are part of each CDR3. A D gene is named only where the DNA matches it firmly. The size of a clone is reported for some rows only, either as once, few or many, or as a class for expanded clones.

j_call: TRBJ2-3
cdr3_length: 12
clone_size: -
v_call: TRBV30
d_call: -
cdr3_aa: CAWSVIADTQYF
cdr3_nt: TGTGCCTGGAGTGTTATAGCAGATACGCAGTATTTT

j_call: TRBJ2-3
cdr3_length: 13
clone_size: once
v_call: TRBV7-2
d_call: -
cdr3_aa: CASSLRNTDTQYF
cdr3_nt: TGTGCCAGCAGCTTGCGCAACACAGATACGCAGTATTTT

j_call: TRBJ1-5
cdr3_length: 19
clone_size: -
v_call: TRBV21-1
d_call: -
cdr3_aa: CASIESGAGRGYSNQPQHF
cdr3_nt: TGTGCCAGCATCGAAAGTGGGGCGGGCAGGGGTTATAGCAATCAGCCCCAGCATTTT

j_call: TRBJ2-1
cdr3_length: 16
clone_size: -
v_call: TRBV11-2
d_call: TRBD1
cdr3_aa: CASSPGGTGSYNEQFF
cdr3_nt: TGTGCCAGCAGCCCAGGTGGGACAGGGTCCTACAATGAGCAGTTCTTC

j_call: TRBJ1-4
cdr3_length: 15
clone_size: -
v_call: TRBV5-1
d_call: -
cdr3_aa: CASSLGTATNEKLFF
cdr3_nt: TGCGCCAGCAGCTTGGGGACAGCAACTAATGAAAAACTGTTTTTT

j_call: TRBJ1-1
cdr3_length: 14
clone_size: -
v_call: TRBV5-1
d_call: -
cdr3_aa: CASSPRVTNTEAFF
cdr3_nt: TGCGCCAGCAGCCCCAGGGTCACGAACACTGAAGCTTTCTTT

j_call: TRBJ2-6
cdr3_length: 16
clone_size: -
v_call: TRBV5-1
d_call: -
cdr3_aa: CASSLADGREANVLTF
cdr3_nt: TGCGCCAGCAGCTTGGCCGATGGAAGAGAGGCCAACGTCCTGACTTTC

j_call: TRBJ2-2
cdr3_length: 12
clone_size: -
v_call: TRBV7-3
d_call: -
cdr3_aa: CASRHGSGELFF
cdr3_nt: TGTGCCAGCAGACACGGCAGCGGGGAGCTGTTTTTT

j_call: TRBJ2-5
cdr3_length: 14
clone_size: -
v_call: TRBV30
d_call: TRBD2
cdr3_aa: CAWSILAGVETQYF
cdr3_nt: TGTGCCTGGAGTATACTAGCGGGAGTAGAGACCCAGTACTTC

j_call: TRBJ1-4
cdr3_length: 14
clone_size: -
v_call: TRBV5-6
d_call: -
cdr3_aa: CASSSASTNEKLFF
cdr3_nt: TGTGCCAGCAGCTCAGCCTCAACTAATGAAAAACTGTTTTTT

j_call: TRBJ2-5
cdr3_length: 16
clone_size: -
v_call: TRBV11-2
d_call: TRBD1
cdr3_aa: CASSPGQGLAQLEQYF
cdr3_nt: TGTGCCAGCAGCCCCGGACAGGGGCTAGCCCAACTGGAGCAGTACTTC